The present entry profiles one TCR beta chain with its context. This clone's antigen is unknown. Base qualities are not provided; no much larger clone lies one nucleotide away. The germline V gene provides CDR1 SGHTA and CDR2 FQGNSA. V ends up 4 bases short and J 7 bases short, with an unmatched junction base count of 3. Reading from cysteine to phenylalanine, the CDR3 counts 13 amino acids. Only the CDR3 portion is preserved as DNA: 39 bases, with reading frame beginning at the first base. This sample is part of a study of a mutant IDH1 vaccine in newly diagnosed glioma (dated by TCRdb to the early 2020s). Study-wide context: Of the roughly 33 treated patients, about 60% were male and about 38% were female, and the mean age was roughly 40 years. Prior to enrollment, patients had been given standard therapy consisting of radiotherapy alone, temozolomide alone, or radiochemotherapy with temozolomide, with the combination given to most patients. Peripheral blood samples were drawn at six visits, namely V03 (baseline), V05, V07, V10, V12 and V13. Longitudinal TCRB deep sequencing was performed for some 25 treated patients wherever samples were available for exploratory analyses.

Broad study findings and their caveats: PBMC samples for TCRB deep sequencing were selected based on availability. It was noted by the authors that analyses of patient blood samples could not be reproduced owing to sample limitations. Vaccine-induced immune responses across multiple MHC alleles were detected in roughly 94% of patients. Pseudoprogression seemed to be unrelated to changes in the top peripheral T cell clonotypes found by TCRB sequencing.

Read against the paper, the sample's time point label means: baseline, week 1 (first vaccination visit). Interpreted using the paper, the treatment or condition label stands for: pre-vaccination baseline after standard-of-care therapy. All donors had newly diagnosed IDH1-mutant astrocytomas of WHO grade 3 or 4 that showed loss of nuclear ATRX. The samples were drawn from NOA16, a multicentre, single-arm, open-label phase I trial in Germany that tested a mutant IDH1 peptide vaccine in humans for the first time. Blood drawn at visit V03 was used as the baseline sample for immunogenicity testing. Genomic DNA for TCRB sequencing was extracted from EDTA blood using the DNeasy Blood and Tissue Kit. Receptor libraries were prepared by the immunoSEQ multiplex PCR assay. Following the manufacturer's protocol, the hsTCRB Kit was used to amplify rearranged TCR beta chain sequences. TCRB libraries were sequenced on an Illumina MiSeq. The source study handled its data this way. The kit vendor's proprietary platform handled demultiplexing, trimming and gene mapping. TCRdb mirrors the immuneACCESS table, restricted to in-frame sequences. Some clones are absent from its copies; in checked studies, under half trace to an unresolved V gene, and the reason for the others is unknown. The DNA was the basis for D and trimming; V, J and clone size are from that table. Counted in this sample were 15,000 to 20,000 clones; 70% to 80% of them appeared once. 10% of the sample is in the top ten clones.

The rearrangement combines TRBV7-2 with TRBJ1-5; 8 central nucleotides agree with TRBD1. Sequencing was performed on PBMCs, taken from a glioma patient treated with radiotherapy, temozolomide or both. The clonotype was recovered from a middle-aged man with glioma. The bases are TGTGCCAGCAGCTATAACAGGGGGCAGCCCCAGCATTTT. Its protein is CASSYNRGQPQHF.